The next 29 T cell receptor beta chains were all read from a single sample in a study of blood T cell repertoires in COVID-19. Assay: immunoSEQ multiplex PCR; the TCRdb copy retains only in-frame clones and omits some. The profile shows 80,000 or so clones, almost 85% of them singletons. The source material was peripheral blood. The receptors derive from a human donor in a cohort sampled during active COVID-19.

This chain joins TRBV5-1 and TRBJ2-7; 8 bases map to TRBD1. V was pared by 5 bases and J by 2 bases, with 6 bases of the junction left unmatched. This CDR3 is 14 amino acids long. Germline V gene sequence: CDR1 SGHRS, CDR2 YFSETQ. The CDR3 DNA reads TGCGCCAGCAGGCGGGACAGGCTTCCCTACGAGCAGTACTTC. Protein product: CASRRDRLPYEQYF.

This sequence joins TRBV7-9 and TRBJ2-5; D may be TRBD1 (5 bases). Germline V gene sequence: CDR1 SEHNR, CDR2 FQNEAQ (reference sequence). Trimming shortened V by 5 bases and J by 1 base, and 8 bases separated the two germline ends. CDR3 length: 13 amino acids. The CDR3 DNA reads TGTGCCAGCAGCCGCGACAGCCAAGAGACCCAGTACTTC. This codes for CASSRDSQETQYF.

This chain links TRBV7-2 with TRBJ2-2; 9 bases match TRBD1. The CDR3 is 15 residues long. Losses at the gene ends were 5 bases for V and 5 bases for J; bases not matched to a gene: 6. CDR1 SGHTA and CDR2 FQGNSA come from the germline V gene. CDR3 loop: CASSPGTGRTGELFF. The CDR3 DNA sequence: TGTGCCAGCAGCCCCGGGACAGGGAGAACCGGGGAGCTGTTTTTT.

The genes are TRBV11-2 and TRBJ2-4; 10 bases align to TRBD1. The CDR3 consists of 14 residues. Germline CDR1 reads SGHAT; CDR2 reads FQNNGV. V was clipped by 1 base and J by 12 bases; unmatched bases: 6. This CDR3 reads CASSLVLGQGTQYF. The CDR3 DNA sequence: TGTGCCAGCAGCTTAGTTCTGGGACAGGGGACTCAGTACTTC.

The rearrangement uses TRBV19 and TRBJ1-5; possible D gene TRBD1, 6 bases. Germline V gene data show CDR1 as LNHDA and CDR2 as SQIVND (reference sequence). Trimming removed 10 bases at V and 6 bases at J, with 13 bases between. This CDR3 has 12 residues. CDR3 loop: CATSGVSQPQHF. The DNA for the CDR3 is TGTGCCACCTCAGGGGTGAGTCAGCCCCAGCATTTT. The entire variable domain, with the rest obtained from reference TRBV19 and TRBJ1-5, is as follows: DGGITQSPKYLFRKEGQNVTLSCEQNLNHDAMYWYRQDPGQGLRLIYYSQIVNDFQKGDIAEGYSVSREKKESFPLTVTSAQKNPTAFYLCATSGVSQPQHFGDGTRLSIL.

This chain links TRBV3-1 (or the pseudogene TRBV3-2) with TRBJ2-7, with a tentative D call TRBD1 (6 bases). The CDR3 is 15 amino acids. Between the trimmed V and J ends, which lost 4 bases and 0 bases, there was a span of 13 bases. Germline loops: CDR1 LGHDT, CDR2 YNNKEL (reference sequence). The CDR3 DNA reads TGTGCCAGCAGCCCTGGGACACCCACCTCCTACGAGCAGTACTTC. Translation: CASSPGTPTSYEQYF.

The rearrangement joins TRBV5-1 to TRBJ2-7, with D perhaps matching TRBD1 (6 bases). Between the trimmed V and J ends, which lost 1 base and 2 bases, there was a span of 13 bases. CDR1 and CDR2 (germline): SGHRS, YFSETQ. CDR3 length: 15 residues. The CDR3 sequence: CASSLRQESTYEQYF. The CDR3 nucleotides are TGCGCCAGCAGCTTGAGACAGGAGTCCACCTACGAGCAGTACTTC.

V usage is TRBV7-9 and J usage is TRBJ1-1; 11 bases align to TRBD1. V lost 4 bases to trimming and J lost 2 bases; unmatched junction nucleotides: 3. Germline CDR1 reads SEHNR; CDR2 reads FQNEAQ (reference sequence). The CDR3 contains 15 residues. Here the CDR3 reads CASSWGTGGNTEAFF. CDR3 DNA sequence: TGTGCCAGCAGCTGGGGGACAGGGGGAAACACTGAAGCTTTCTTT.

V and J are TRBV6-2 or TRBV6-3 and TRBJ2-7, with TRBD2 matching 8 bases. Per germline, CDR1 MNHEY and CDR2 SVGEGT. After removal of 2 bases from V and 5 bases from J, the junction contained 5 bases not matched to a gene. The CDR3 loop spans 14 amino acids. Here the CDR3 reads CASSYVGGANEQYF. CDR3 nucleotides: TGTGCCAGCAGTTACGTCGGGGGGGCTAACGAGCAGTACTTC.

This clone was detected once. The J gene is TRBJ2-7, the V gene TRBV6-6; D gene ambiguous. In germline, CDR1 is MNHNY, CDR2 SVGAGI (reference sequence). The ends were cut back, 6 bases at V and 5 bases at J, with 14 bases in the middle. There are 13 residues in the CDR3. The CDR3 DNA reads as TGTGCCAGCAGCGCACCCGAGAACCACGAGCAGTACTTC. Its translation: CASSAPENHEQYF.

The sample holds a few counts of this clone. The J gene is TRBJ2-7, the V gene TRBV6-6, with a possible D match to TRBD2 (6 bases). V was shortened by 5 bases and J by 6 bases, with 14 bases between the two germline ends. Germline V gene data show CDR1 as MNHNY and CDR2 as SVGAGI (reference sequence). The CDR3 length is 13 residues. The CDR3: CASSTPGLTEQYF. In nucleotides, the CDR3 is TGTGCCAGCAGTACACCGGGACTCACCGAGCAGTACTTC.

This clone has just a few counts. CDR3 DNA sequence: TGTGCCAGCAGTCAGACAGGGGGCGAGCAGTACTTC. Encoded protein: CASSQTGGEQYF. This chain uses TRBV25-1 with TRBJ2-7; 9 bases map to TRBD1. The CDR3 totals 12 residues. Unmatched junction bases numbered 2, after V lost 5 bases and J lost 6 bases. The germline CDR1 and CDR2 sequences are MGHDK and SYGVNS.

Only one count was recorded for this clone. J is TRBJ1-1 and V is TRBV20-1; D gene ambiguous. CDR1 DFQATT and CDR2 SNEGSKA come from the germline V gene (reference sequence). V was cut by 3 bases and J by 0 bases, with 8 bases left in between. The CDR3 covers 13 residues. The CDR3 here is CSASYVMNTEAFF. The CDR3 nucleotides are TGCAGTGCTAGTTATGTTATGAACACTGAAGCTTTCTTT.

The V and J genes are TRBV5-1 and TRBJ1-1; the match to TRBD1 covers 8 bases. This CDR3 contains 14 residues. Germline-derived CDR1 and CDR2 are SGHRS and YFSETQ. V shed 0 bases and J 5 bases; nucleotides not matched to a gene: 3. The CDR3 is CASSLGQGWTEAFF. The CDR3 bases are TGCGCCAGCAGCTTGGGACAGGGGTGGACTGAAGCTTTCTTT.

This sequence joins TRBV3-1 (or the pseudogene TRBV3-2) and TRBJ1-5; tentatively, D is TRBD1 (6 bases). Trimming removed 1 base at V and 2 bases at J, with 12 bases between. The length of the CDR3 is 16 residues. Germline V gene lookup returns CDR1 LGHDT and CDR2 YNNKEL (reference sequence). Here the CDR3 DNA reads TGTGCCAGCAGCCAAGCAGGAGAGGGGGGCAATCAGCCCCAGCATTTT. It specifies CASSQAGEGGNQPQHF.

This chain connects TRBV7-2 to TRBJ2-7; 10 bases align to TRBD1. Trimming removed 5 bases from V and 6 bases from J; junction bases left unmatched: 4. Germline V gene sequence: CDR1 SGHTA, CDR2 FQGNSA. This CDR3 has 13 residues. The CDR3 spells CASSVGQGFEQYF. The CDR3 DNA sequence: TGTGCCAGCAGCGTGGGACAGGGGTTCGAGCAGTACTTC.

This chain connects TRBV7-2 to TRBJ1-1; D is possibly TRBD1 (5 bases). V shed 1 base and J shed 11 bases, with 11 bases lying between them. The CDR3 runs to 12 residues. In germline, CDR1 is SGHTA, CDR2 FQGNSA. The DNA for the CDR3 is TGTGCCAGCAGCTTAGGGATCGCAGGGGCTTTCTTT. This codes for CASSLGIAGAFF.

The CDR3 bases are TGTGCCAGCAGTGATAACGCCCAGGGGCCCTACGAGCAGTACTTC. Translating gives CASSDNAQGPYEQYF. The V gene is TRBV2, the J gene TRBJ2-7, with a possible D match to TRBD1 (6 bases). V dropped 3 bases and J dropped 2 bases, with 14 bases sitting between them. The CDR3 extends over 15 amino acids. The germline V gene has CDR1 SNHLY and CDR2 FYNNEI. The complete variable domain, with remaining parts taken from reference TRBV2 and TRBJ2-7, reads EPEVTQTPSHQVTQMGQEVILRCVPISNHLYFYWYRQILGQKVEFLVSFYNNEISEKSEIFDDQFSVERPDGSNFTLKIRSTKLEDSAMYFCASSDNAQGPYEQYFGPGTRLTVT.

In this sample, this clone turned up a few times. CDR3 sequence: CASSGWAGQNTGELFF. Here the CDR3 DNA reads TGCGCCAGCAGTGGGTGGGCGGGGCAGAACACCGGGGAGCTGTTTTTT. The V gene is TRBV10-2, the J gene TRBJ2-2; D perhaps matches TRBD2 (6 bases). This CDR3 comprises 16 residues. Trimming removed 4 bases at V and 1 base at J, with 13 bases between. Germline lookup yields CDR1 WSHSY and CDR2 SAAADI.

The rearrangement uses TRBV7-8 and TRBJ2-7; TRBD2 matches 12 bases. Per the germline V gene, CDR1 is SGHVS and CDR2 is FQNEAQ. Trimming at V came to 0 bases and at J to 7 bases, leaving 4 bases not matched to a gene. This CDR3 region has 15 residues. CDR3 in amino acids: CASSLATSGGREQYF. Written as DNA, the CDR3 is TGTGCCAGCAGCTTAGCGACTAGCGGGGGCAGGGAGCAGTACTTC. Filled out from reference TRBV7-8 and TRBJ2-7, the complete variable domain reads GAGVSQSPRYKVAKRGQDVALRCDPISGHVSLFWYQQALGQGPEFLTYFQNEAQLDKSGLPSDRFFAERPEGSVSTLKIQRTQQEDSAVYLCASSLATSGGREQYFGPGTRLTVT.

The chain carries TRBV9 and TRBJ1-5; the match to TRBD1 covers 9 bases. V shed 0 bases, J shed 4 bases, and the junction held 2 bases outside the gene matches. Germline lookup yields CDR1 SGDLS and CDR2 YYNGEE. The CDR3 contains 15 residues. CDR3 nucleotides: TGTGCCAGCAGCGTAGGGACAGGGGCGAATCAGCCCCAGCATTTT. Its protein is CASSVGTGANQPQHF. Full variable domain (outside the CDR3, taken from reference TRBV9 and TRBJ1-5): DSGVTQTPKHLITATGQRVTLRCSPRSGDLSVYWYQQSLDQGLQFLIQYYNGEERAKGNILERFSAQQFPDLHSELNLSSLELGDSALYFCASSVGTGANQPQHFGDGTRLSIL.

The chain recombines TRBV18 with TRBJ1-2; 7 bases agree with TRBD1. The V gene's germline CDR1 is KGHSH and CDR2 LQKENI. CDR3 length: 15 residues. V lost 2 bases to trimming and J lost 1 base; unmatched junction nucleotides: 4. In nucleotides, the CDR3 is TGTGCCAGCTCACCAACCGGGACAGATAACTATGGCTACACCTTC. It is translated as CASSPTGTDNYGYTF. The full variable domain, in which reference TRBV18 and TRBJ1-2 provide the parts outside the CDR3, is NAGVMQNPRHLVRRRGQEARLRCSPMKGHSHVYWYRQLPEEGLKFMVYLQKENIIDESGMPKERFSAEFPKEGPSILRIQQVVRGDSAAYFCASSPTGTDNYGYTFGSGTRLTVV.

This clone was counted only a few times. The gene calls are TRBV5-4 and TRBJ1-4, with 8 nucleotides matching TRBD1. Unmatched junction bases numbered 10, after V lost 5 bases and J lost 7 bases. The CDR3 runs 15 residues. In germline, CDR1 is SGHNT, CDR2 YYREEE (reference sequence). The CDR3 loop reads CASSNPGQASEKLFF. In DNA, the CDR3 is TGTGCCAGCAGTAATCCGGGACAGGCTAGTGAAAAACTGTTTTTT.

The chain combines TRBV18 with TRBJ2-7; the D is unclear. This CDR3 is built from 12 residues. Germline V CDR1 and CDR2: KGHSH, LQKENI. V lost 8 bases, J lost 0 bases, and 8 bases lay in between. The CDR3 sequence is CASRRASYEQYF. Written as DNA, the CDR3 is TGTGCCAGCCGAAGAGCCTCCTACGAGCAGTACTTC.

V gene TRBV7-2 combines with J gene TRBJ2-5, with TRBD1 as a possible D gene (7 bases). This CDR3 has 14 amino acids. Germline CDR1 reads SGHTA; CDR2 reads FQGNSA. V was cut by 4 bases and J by 5 bases, with 14 bases left in between. CDR3 protein: CASSYRGGEETQYF. Here the CDR3 DNA reads TGTGCCAGCAGCTACAGGGGCGGGGAGGAGACCCAGTACTTC.

V and J are TRBV9 and TRBJ1-2, with D possibly TRBD1 on 5 matching bases. Germline V CDR1 and CDR2: SGDLS, YYNGEE. V shed 6 bases and J shed 8 bases, with 20 bases lying between them. The CDR3 sequence is 14 residues long. The CDR3 region has the DNA TGTGCCAGCACCCCATCGGGGGAAGGGTACGGCTACACCTTC. Its protein product is CASTPSGEGYGYTF. The full variable domain, with the rest looked up from reference TRBV9 and TRBJ1-2, is DSGVTQTPKHLITATGQRVTLRCSPRSGDLSVYWYQQSLDQGLQFLIQYYNGEERAKGNILERFSAQQFPDLHSELNLSSLELGDSALYFCASTPSGEGYGYTFGSGTRLTVV.

The chain has TRBV19 and TRBJ2-2, with 7 nucleotides matching TRBD1. CDR3 size: 15 residues. With V trimmed by 1 base and J by 5 bases, 4 bases remained unmatched. CDR1 is LNHDA, CDR2 SQIVND, per germline (reference sequence). The CDR3 coding sequence is TGTGCCAGTAGTATAGGAGACAGGGTTACCGGGGAGCTGTTTTTT. This encodes CASSIGDRVTGELFF.

The rearrangement links TRBV5-5 to TRBJ2-7; the match to TRBD2 covers 10 bases. The CDR3 runs 16 residues. Germline CDR1 reads SGHKS; CDR2 reads YYEKEE (reference sequence). The V segment lost 4 bases and the J segment 3 bases; nucleotides outside the gene matches: 10. The CDR3 nucleotides are TGTGCCAGCAGCCCTGGGAGCGGGGGGGACTTCTACGAGCAGTACTTC. As protein: CASSPGSGGDFYEQYF.

This clone is a singleton in its sample. The sample has other DNA sequences that encode this CDR3 too. This sequence joins TRBV3-1 (or the pseudogene TRBV3-2) and TRBJ2-7, with TRBD1 as a possible D gene (6 bases). V was cut by 4 bases and J by 2 bases, with 9 bases left in between. CDR1 is LGHDT and CDR2 is YNNKEL in the germline V gene (reference sequence). The CDR3 contains 13 residues. The DNA of the CDR3 is TGTGCCAGCAGCCGAGGGGGTACCTACGAGCAGTACTTC. Translation gives CASSRGGTYEQYF.